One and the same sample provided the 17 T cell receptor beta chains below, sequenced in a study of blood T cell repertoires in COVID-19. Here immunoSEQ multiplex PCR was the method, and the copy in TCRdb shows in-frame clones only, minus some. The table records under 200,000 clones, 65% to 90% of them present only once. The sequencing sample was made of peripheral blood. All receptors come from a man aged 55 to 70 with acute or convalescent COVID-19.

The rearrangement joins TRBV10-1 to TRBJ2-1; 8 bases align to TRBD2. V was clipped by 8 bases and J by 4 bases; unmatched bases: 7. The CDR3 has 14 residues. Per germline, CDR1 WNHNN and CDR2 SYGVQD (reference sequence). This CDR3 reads CASPDSGMYNEQFF. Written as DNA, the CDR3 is TGCGCCAGCCCAGATAGCGGGATGTACAATGAGCAGTTCTTC.

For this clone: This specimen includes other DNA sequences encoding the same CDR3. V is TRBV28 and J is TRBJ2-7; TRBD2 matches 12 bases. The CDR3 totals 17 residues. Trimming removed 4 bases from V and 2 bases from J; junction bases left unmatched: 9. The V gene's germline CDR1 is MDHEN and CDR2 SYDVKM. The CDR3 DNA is TGTGCCAGCAGTTCGAGAGCTAGCGGGAGGGCCCCCTACGAGCAGTACTTC. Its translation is CASSSRASGRAPYEQYF.

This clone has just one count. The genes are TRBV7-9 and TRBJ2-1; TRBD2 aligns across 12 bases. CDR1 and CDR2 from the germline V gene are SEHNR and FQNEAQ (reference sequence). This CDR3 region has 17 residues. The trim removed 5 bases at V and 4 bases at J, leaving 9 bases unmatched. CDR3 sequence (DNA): TGTGCCAGCAGCATCTTCACCACTAGCGGGAGGTACAATGAGCAGTTCTTC. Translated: CASSIFTTSGRYNEQFF.

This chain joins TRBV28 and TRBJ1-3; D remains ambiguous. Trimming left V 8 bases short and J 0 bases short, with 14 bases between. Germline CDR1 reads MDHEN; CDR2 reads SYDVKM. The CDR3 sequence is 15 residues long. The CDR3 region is CASLAGGSSGNTIYF. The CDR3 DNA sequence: TGTGCCAGCTTGGCGGGCGGGAGCTCTGGAAACACCATATATTTT. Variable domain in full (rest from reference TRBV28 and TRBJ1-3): DVKVTQSSRYLVKRTGEKVFLECVQDMDHENMFWYRQDPGLGLRLIYFSYDVKMKEKGDIPEGYSVSREKKERFSLILESASTNQTSMYLCASLAGGSSGNTIYFGEGSWLTVV.

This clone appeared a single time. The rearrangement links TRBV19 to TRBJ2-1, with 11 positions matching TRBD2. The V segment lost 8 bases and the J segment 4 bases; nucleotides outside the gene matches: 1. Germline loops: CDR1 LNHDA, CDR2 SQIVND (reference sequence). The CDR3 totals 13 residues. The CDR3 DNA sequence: TGTGCCAGTGGACTAGCGGGTTACAATGAGCAGTTCTTC. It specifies CASGLAGYNEQFF.

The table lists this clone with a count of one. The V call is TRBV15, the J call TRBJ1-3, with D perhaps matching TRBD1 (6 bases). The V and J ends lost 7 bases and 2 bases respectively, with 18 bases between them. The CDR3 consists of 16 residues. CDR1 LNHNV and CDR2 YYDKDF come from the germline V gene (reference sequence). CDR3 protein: CATTPTGGSAGNTIYF. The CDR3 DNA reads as TGTGCCACCACCCCGACAGGCGGCTCGGCTGGAAACACCATATATTTT.

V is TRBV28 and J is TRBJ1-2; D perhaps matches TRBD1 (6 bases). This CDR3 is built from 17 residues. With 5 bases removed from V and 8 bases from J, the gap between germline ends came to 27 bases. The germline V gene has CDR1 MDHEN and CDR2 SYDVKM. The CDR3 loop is CASSLPLPQPGTKGYTF. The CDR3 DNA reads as TGTGCCAGCAGTCTACCCCTCCCCCAACCCGGGACAAAAGGCTACACCTTC.

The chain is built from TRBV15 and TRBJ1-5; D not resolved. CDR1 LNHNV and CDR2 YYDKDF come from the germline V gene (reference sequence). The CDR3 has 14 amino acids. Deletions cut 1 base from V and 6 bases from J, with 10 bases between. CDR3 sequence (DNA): TGTGCCACCAGCAGAGTAGGGAGTACTCAGCCCCAGCATTTT. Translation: CATSRVGSTQPQHF.

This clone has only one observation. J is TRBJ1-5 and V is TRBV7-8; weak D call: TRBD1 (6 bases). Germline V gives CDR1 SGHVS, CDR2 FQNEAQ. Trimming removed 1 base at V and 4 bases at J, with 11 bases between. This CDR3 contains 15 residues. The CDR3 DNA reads TGTGCCAGCAGCTTAGAAGCAGGGGTGAATCAGCCCCAGCATTTT. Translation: CASSLEAGVNQPQHF.

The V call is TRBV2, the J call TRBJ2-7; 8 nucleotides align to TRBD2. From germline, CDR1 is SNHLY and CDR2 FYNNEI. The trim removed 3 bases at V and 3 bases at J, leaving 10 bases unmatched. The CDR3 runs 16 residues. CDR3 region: CASSEASSGGNYEQYF. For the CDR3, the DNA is TGTGCCAGCAGTGAGGCGTCAAGCGGGGGCAACTACGAGCAGTACTTC.

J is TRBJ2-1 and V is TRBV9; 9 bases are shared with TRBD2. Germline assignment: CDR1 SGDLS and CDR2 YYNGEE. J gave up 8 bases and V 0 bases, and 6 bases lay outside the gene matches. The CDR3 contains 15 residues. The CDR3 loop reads CASSVEGGRAHEQFF. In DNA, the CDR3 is TGTGCCAGCAGCGTAGAGGGCGGGAGGGCCCATGAGCAGTTCTTC.

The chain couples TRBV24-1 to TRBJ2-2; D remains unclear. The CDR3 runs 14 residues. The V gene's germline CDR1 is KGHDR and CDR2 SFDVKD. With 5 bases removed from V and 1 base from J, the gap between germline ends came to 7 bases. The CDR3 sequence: CATSVAVNTGELFF. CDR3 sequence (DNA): TGTGCCACCAGTGTTGCGGTGAACACCGGGGAGCTGTTTTTT.

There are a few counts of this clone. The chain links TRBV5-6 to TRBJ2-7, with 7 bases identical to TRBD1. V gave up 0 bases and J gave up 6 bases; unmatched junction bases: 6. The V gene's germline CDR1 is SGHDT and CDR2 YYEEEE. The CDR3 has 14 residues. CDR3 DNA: TGTGCCAGCAGCTTGGGACAGGGCCTCGGCGAGCAGTACTTC. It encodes CASSLGQGLGEQYF.

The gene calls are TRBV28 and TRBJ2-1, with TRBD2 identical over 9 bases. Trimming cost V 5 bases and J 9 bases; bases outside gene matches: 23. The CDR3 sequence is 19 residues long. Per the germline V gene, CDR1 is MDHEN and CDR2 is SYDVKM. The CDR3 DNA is TGTGCCAGCAGTCCCGCCTCCGACAGTAGCGGGAGTGCTGTCGGTGAGCAGTTCTTC. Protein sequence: CASSPASDSSGSAVGEQFF.

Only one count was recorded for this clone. The DNA for the CDR3 is TGTGCCTCCCTGGGAGAACTCGCCTCTGAGCAGTTCTTC. Its translation is CASLGELASEQFF. The chain carries TRBV10-3 and TRBJ2-1; a weak D match, TRBD2 (5 bases). Germline V gene data show CDR1 as ENHRY and CDR2 as SYGVKD. The CDR3 spans 13 residues. The ends were cut back, 11 bases at V and 9 bases at J, with 20 bases in the middle.

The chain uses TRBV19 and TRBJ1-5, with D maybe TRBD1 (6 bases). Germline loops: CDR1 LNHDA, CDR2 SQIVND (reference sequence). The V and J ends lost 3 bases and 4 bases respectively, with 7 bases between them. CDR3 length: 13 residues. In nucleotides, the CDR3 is TGTGCCAGTAGTATTAGGGGGAATCAGCCCCAGCATTTT. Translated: CASSIRGNQPQHF.

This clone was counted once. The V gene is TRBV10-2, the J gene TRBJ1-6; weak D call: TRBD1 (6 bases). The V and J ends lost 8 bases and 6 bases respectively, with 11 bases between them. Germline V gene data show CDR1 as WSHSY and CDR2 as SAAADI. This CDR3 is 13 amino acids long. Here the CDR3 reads CASSTGTNSPLHF. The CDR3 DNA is TGCGCCAGCTCAACAGGGACTAATTCACCCCTCCACTTT.